One and the same sample provided the 14 T cell receptor beta chains below, sequenced in a study of cytomegalovirus exposure and HLA in healthy donors. Primers included in the PCR were 60 Vbeta and 13 Jbeta primers. Produced via immunoSEQ multiplex PCR; TCRdb's table is partial and in-frame only. This table holds 150,000 to 200,000 clones, 65% to 80% found once. Sequenced material: PBMCs. The receptors were gathered from a woman in her thirties or forties in good health and CMV-seropositive.

The genes are TRBV27 and TRBJ2-1; 9 bases agree with TRBD1. This CDR3 is built from 15 residues. V was clipped by 7 bases and J by 3 bases; unmatched bases: 7. CDR1 and CDR2 from the germline V gene are MNHEY and SMNVEV (reference sequence). CDR3 region: CASTGQGRVYNEQFF. The CDR3 DNA reads as TGTGCCAGCACCGGACAGGGGAGGGTCTACAATGAGCAGTTCTTC.

The chain carries TRBV28 and TRBJ2-7, with 8 bases lining up with TRBD2. Per germline, CDR1 MDHEN and CDR2 SYDVKM. The CDR3 extends over 16 amino acids. Losses at the gene ends were 3 bases for V and 5 bases for J; bases not matched to a gene: 12. CDR3 region: CASSLIAGGSRDEQYF. The CDR3, as DNA: TGTGCCAGCAGTTTGATCGCGGGAGGATCTCGCGACGAGCAGTACTTC.

This chain joins TRBV7-5 and TRBJ1-6; the table assigns TRBD1, which was not confirmed against the DNA. TRBV7-5 is a recognized pseudogene. The CDR3 spans 16 residues. Written as DNA, the CDR3 is TGTGCCAGAAGCTTAGAGGACAAAAGAGGCGGATCACCCCTCCACTTT. It codes for CARSLEDKRGGSPLHF.

The chain has TRBV5-1 and TRBJ2-5; D perhaps matches TRBD2 (5 bases). Trimming cost V 4 bases and J 2 bases, with 12 bases left between them. The germline gives CDR1 SGHRS, CDR2 YFSETQ. The CDR3 has 14 residues. The CDR3 is CASSLSERQETQYF. The CDR3 DNA follows: TGCGCCAGCAGCCTCAGCGAGCGGCAAGAGACCCAGTACTTC.

The chain carries TRBV5-4 and TRBJ2-5; D not certain. From germline, CDR1 is SGHNT and CDR2 YYREEE (reference sequence). The CDR3 length is 13 residues. The germline V and J ends were trimmed by 0 bases and 2 bases, with 5 bases remaining between them. CDR3 sequence reads: CASSLDFQETQYF. In DNA, the CDR3 is TGTGCCAGCAGCTTGGACTTTCAAGAGACCCAGTACTTC.

V is TRBV5-1 and J is TRBJ2-1; 9 nucleotides agree with TRBD2. This CDR3 contains 15 residues. Germline assignment: CDR1 SGHRS and CDR2 YFSETQ. The J segment lost 4 bases and the V segment lost 0 bases, leaving 2 bases of the junction unmatched. In nucleotides, the CDR3 is TGCGCCAGCAGCTTGGGTAGCGGGGGTTACAATGAGCAGTTCTTC. It yields the protein CASSLGSGGYNEQFF. Filled out from reference TRBV5-1 and TRBJ2-1, the complete variable domain reads KAGVTQTPRYLIKTRGQQVTLSCSPISGHRSVSWYQQTPGQGLQFLFEYFSETQRNKGNFPGRFSGRQFSNSRSEMNVSTLELGDSALYLCASSLGSGGYNEQFFGPGTRLTVL.

The V call is TRBV18, the J call TRBJ2-1, with 8 nucleotides matching TRBD2. With V trimmed by 2 bases and J by 9 bases, 12 bases remained unmatched. CDR1 KGHSH and CDR2 LQKENI come from the germline V gene. CDR3 length equals 16 residues. In DNA, the CDR3 is TGTGCCAGCTCACCATGGACCGCGGGAGGAGTAGGTGAGCAGTTCTTC. Encoded protein: CASSPWTAGGVGEQFF.

This rearrangement joins TRBV18 to TRBJ1-1; no firm D call. V was cut by 2 bases and J by 7 bases, with 11 bases left in between. Germline V CDR1 and CDR2: KGHSH, LQKENI. The length of the CDR3 is 13 residues. DNA for the CDR3: TGTGCCAGCTCACCATCCCTGAAACTTGAAGCTTTCTTT. Encoded protein: CASSPSLKLEAFF.

This clone was observed a handful of times. The same CDR3 also results from other DNA sequences found in this sample. This chain links TRBV4-1 with TRBJ2-5; D uncertain. The CDR3 totals 15 residues. Germline V gene lookup returns CDR1 MGHRA and CDR2 YSYEKL. Trimming pared 4 bases from V and 1 base from J, leaving 13 bases between. CDR3 nucleotide sequence: TGCGCCAGCAGCCGGTCCGGTACAGTCCAAGAGACCCAGTACTTC. Its translation: CASSRSGTVQETQYF.

A few counts support this clone. Within the sample, other DNA sequences also encode this same CDR3. V usage is TRBV7-2 and J usage is TRBJ1-6; 9 nucleotides match TRBD1. CDR1 SGHTA and CDR2 FQGNSA come from the germline V gene. J lost 8 bases, V lost 6 bases, and 5 bases had no gene match. The CDR3 spans 14 residues. CDR3 in amino acids: CASSPGTGYSPLHF. CDR3 coding DNA: TGTGCCAGCAGTCCCGGGACAGGGTATTCACCCCTCCACTTT.

With regard to this clone: The missing conserved phenylalanine or tryptophan at the end of this CDR3 makes a read error likely. Because the CDR3's place on the DNA is in doubt, the DNA is left out and the CDR3 is given as listed by TCRdb. The rearrangement joins TRBV6-6 to TRBJ1-2; TRBD1, the table's D call, was not compared with the DNA. With termini counted, the CDR3 has 13 amino acids. Germline lookup yields CDR1 MNHNY and CDR2 SVGAGI (reference sequence). CDR3: CASSYDRGQGFGL.

J is TRBJ2-2 and V is TRBV19; 9 bases map to TRBD2. Germline loops: CDR1 LNHDA, CDR2 SQIVND (reference sequence). V lost 1 base to trimming and J lost 4 bases; unmatched junction nucleotides: 4. The CDR3 contains 16 residues. The CDR3 DNA is TGTGCCAGTAGTATAGGTCTAGCGGGAAGCACCGGGGAGCTGTTTTTT. This translates into CASSIGLAGSTGELFF.

The V call is TRBV5-4, the J call TRBJ1-2; TRBD1 matches at 10 bases. Germline V lookup: CDR1 SGHNT, CDR2 YYREEE (reference sequence). The CDR3 length is 14 residues. V was clipped by 3 bases and J by 4 bases; unmatched bases: 3. CDR3 DNA sequence: TGTGCCAGCAGCTGGGACAGGGGCTCCTATGGCTACACCTTC. Its protein product is CASSWDRGSYGYTF.

This clone was seen only once. The gene calls are TRBV28 and TRBJ2-3, with 8 bases matching TRBD2. The CDR3 loop spans 14 amino acids. The trim removed 1 base at V and 5 bases at J, leaving 2 bases unmatched. CDR1 MDHEN and CDR2 SYDVKM come from the germline V gene. CDR3 protein: CASSLSGGRDTQYF. DNA of the CDR3: TGTGCCAGCAGTTTATCGGGGGGGAGAGATACGCAGTATTTT.